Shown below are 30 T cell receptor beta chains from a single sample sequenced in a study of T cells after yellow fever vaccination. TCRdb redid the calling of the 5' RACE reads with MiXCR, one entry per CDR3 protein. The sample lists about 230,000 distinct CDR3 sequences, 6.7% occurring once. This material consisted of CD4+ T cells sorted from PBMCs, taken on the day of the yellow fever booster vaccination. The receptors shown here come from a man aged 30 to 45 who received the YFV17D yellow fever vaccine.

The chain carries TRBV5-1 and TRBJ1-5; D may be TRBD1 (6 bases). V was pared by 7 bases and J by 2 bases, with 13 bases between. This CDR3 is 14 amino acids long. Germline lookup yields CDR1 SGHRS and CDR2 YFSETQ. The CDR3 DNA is TGCGCCAGCTCCGAGGGGGGAGGCAATCAGCCCCAGCATTTT. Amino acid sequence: CASSEGGGNQPQHF.

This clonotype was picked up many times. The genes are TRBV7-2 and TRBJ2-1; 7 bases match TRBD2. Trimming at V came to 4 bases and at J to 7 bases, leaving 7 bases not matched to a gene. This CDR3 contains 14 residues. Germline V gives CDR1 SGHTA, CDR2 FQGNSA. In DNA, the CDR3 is TGTGCCAGCAGCTGGGGGGAGGGAAGTAATGAGCAGTTCTTC. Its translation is CASSWGEGSNEQFF.

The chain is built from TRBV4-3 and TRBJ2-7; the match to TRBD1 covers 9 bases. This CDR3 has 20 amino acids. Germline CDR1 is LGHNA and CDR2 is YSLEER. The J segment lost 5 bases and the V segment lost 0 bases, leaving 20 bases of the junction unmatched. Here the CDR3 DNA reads TGCGCCAGCAGCCAAGATTTGATAGTGGGTGGGAGGACAGGGGCCGACGAGCAGTACTTC. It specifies CASSQDLIVGGRTGADEQYF.

The CDR3 here is CASSQDFRGETQYF. CDR3 DNA: TGCGCCAGCAGCCAAGATTTCAGGGGAGAGACCCAGTACTTC. The genes are TRBV4-1 and TRBJ2-5; possibly TRBD1 for D (6 bases). CDR1 MGHRA and CDR2 YSYEKL come from the germline V gene. The CDR3 covers 14 residues. Trimming shortened V by 0 bases and J by 4 bases, and 9 bases separated the two germline ends.

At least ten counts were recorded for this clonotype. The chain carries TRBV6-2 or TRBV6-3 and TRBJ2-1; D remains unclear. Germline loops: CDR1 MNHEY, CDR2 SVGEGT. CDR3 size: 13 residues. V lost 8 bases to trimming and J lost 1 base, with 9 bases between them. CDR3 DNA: TGTGCCAGCCGGGCCGTGTCCTACAATGAGCAGTTCTTC. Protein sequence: CASRAVSYNEQFF.

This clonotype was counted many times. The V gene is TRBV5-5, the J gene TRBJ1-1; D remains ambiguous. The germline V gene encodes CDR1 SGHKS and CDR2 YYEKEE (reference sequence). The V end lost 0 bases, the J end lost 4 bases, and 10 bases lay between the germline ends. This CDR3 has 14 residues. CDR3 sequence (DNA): TGTGCCAGCAGCTTGGCAGTGGGTGGCACTGAAGCTTTCTTT. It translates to CASSLAVGGTEAFF.

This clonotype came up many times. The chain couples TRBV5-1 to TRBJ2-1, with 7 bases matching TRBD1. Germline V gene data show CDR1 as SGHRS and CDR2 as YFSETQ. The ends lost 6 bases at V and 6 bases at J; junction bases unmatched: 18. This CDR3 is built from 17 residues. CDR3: CASTKTRASDRTNEQFF. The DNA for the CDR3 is TGCGCCAGCACCAAAACAAGGGCCTCGGACAGGACCAATGAGCAGTTCTTC.

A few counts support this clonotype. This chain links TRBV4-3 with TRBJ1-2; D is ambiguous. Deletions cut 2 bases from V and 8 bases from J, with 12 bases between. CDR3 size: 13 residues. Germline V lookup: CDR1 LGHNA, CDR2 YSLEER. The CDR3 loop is CASSQKGVGGYTF. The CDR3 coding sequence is TGCGCCAGCAGCCAAAAGGGAGTAGGGGGCTACACCTTC.

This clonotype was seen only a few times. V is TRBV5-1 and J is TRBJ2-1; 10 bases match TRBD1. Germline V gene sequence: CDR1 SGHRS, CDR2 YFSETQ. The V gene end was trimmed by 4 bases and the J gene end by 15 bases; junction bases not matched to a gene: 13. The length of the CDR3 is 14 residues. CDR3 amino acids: CASSTDYSGTGAFF. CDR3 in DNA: TGCGCCAGCAGCACAGACTATTCCGGGACAGGGGCGTTCTTC.

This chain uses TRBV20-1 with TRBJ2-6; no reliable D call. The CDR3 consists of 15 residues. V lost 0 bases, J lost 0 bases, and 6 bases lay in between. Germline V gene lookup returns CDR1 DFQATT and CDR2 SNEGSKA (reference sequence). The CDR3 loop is CSARDSVSGANVLTF. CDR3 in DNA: TGCAGTGCTAGAGATTCAGTCTCTGGGGCCAACGTCCTGACTTTC.

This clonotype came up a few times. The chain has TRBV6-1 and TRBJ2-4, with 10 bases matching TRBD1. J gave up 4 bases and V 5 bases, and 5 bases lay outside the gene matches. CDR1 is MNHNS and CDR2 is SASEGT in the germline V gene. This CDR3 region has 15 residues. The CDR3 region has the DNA TGTGCCAGCAGTCCCCGGGACAGGGGAAAAAACATTCAGTACTTC. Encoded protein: CASSPRDRGKNIQYF.

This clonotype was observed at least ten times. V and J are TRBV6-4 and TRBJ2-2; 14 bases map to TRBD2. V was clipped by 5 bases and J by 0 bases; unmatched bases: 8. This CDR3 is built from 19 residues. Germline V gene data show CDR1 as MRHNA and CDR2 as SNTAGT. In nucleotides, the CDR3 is TGTGCCAGCAGTCGCGGGACTAGCGGGAGAAATGCGAACACCGGGGAGCTGTTTTTT. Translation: CASSRGTSGRNANTGELFF.

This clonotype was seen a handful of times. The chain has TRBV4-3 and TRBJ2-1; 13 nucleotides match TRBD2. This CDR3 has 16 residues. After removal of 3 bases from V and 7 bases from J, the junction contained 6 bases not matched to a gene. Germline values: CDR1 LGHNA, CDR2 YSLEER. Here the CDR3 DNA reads TGCGCCAGCAGCCAGAGACTAGCGGGAGGTGGTAATGAGCAGTTCTTC. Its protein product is CASSQRLAGGGNEQFF.

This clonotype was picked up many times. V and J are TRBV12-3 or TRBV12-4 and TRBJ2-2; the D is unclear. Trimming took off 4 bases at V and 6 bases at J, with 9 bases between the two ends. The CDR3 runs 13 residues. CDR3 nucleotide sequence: TGTGCCAGCAGTTCAATGTTAGCCGGGGAGCTGTTTTTT. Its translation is CASSSMLAGELFF.

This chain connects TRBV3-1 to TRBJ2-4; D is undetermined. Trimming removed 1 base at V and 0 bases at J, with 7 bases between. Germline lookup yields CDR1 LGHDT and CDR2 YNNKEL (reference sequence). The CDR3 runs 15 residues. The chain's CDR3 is CASSQGGLAKNIQYF. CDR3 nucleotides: TGTGCCAGCAGCCAAGGGGGATTAGCCAAAAACATTCAGTACTTC.

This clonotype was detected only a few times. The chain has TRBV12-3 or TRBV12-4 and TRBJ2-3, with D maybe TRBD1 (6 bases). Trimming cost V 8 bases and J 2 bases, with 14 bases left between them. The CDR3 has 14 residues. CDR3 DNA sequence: TGTGCCAGCCGCCTACAGGGATACACAGATACGCAGTATTTT. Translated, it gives CASRLQGYTDTQYF.

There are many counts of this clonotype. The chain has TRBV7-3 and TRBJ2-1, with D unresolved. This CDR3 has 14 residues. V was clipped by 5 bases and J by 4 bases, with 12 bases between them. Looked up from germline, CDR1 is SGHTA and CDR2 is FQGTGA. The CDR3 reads CASSPASGYNEQFF. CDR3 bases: TGTGCCAGCAGCCCAGCGTCAGGTTACAATGAGCAGTTCTTC. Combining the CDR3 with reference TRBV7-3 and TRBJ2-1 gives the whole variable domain GAGVSQTPSNKVTEKGKYVELRCDPISGHTALYWYRQSLGQGPEFLIYFQGTGAADDSGLPNDRFFAVRPEGSVSTLKIQRTERGDSAVYLCASSPASGYNEQFFGPGTRLTVL.

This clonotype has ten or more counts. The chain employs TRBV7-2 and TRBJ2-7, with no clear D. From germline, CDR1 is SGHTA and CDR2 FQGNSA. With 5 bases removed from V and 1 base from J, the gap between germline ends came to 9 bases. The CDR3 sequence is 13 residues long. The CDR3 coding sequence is TGTGCCAGCAGCCCCGCACCATCCTACGAGCAGTACTTC. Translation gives CASSPAPSYEQYF.

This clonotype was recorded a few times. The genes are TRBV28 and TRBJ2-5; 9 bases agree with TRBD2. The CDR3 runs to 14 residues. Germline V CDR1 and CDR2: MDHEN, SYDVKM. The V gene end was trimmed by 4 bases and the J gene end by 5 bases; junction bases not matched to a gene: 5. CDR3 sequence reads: CASSSRLAVETQYF. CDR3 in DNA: TGTGCCAGCAGTTCTCGACTAGCGGTCGAGACCCAGTACTTC. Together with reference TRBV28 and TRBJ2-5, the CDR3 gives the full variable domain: DVKVTQSSRYLVKRTGEKVFLECVQDMDHENMFWYRQDPGLGLRLIYFSYDVKMKEKGDIPEGYSVSREKKERFSLILESASTNQTSMYLCASSSRLAVETQYFGPGTRLLVL.

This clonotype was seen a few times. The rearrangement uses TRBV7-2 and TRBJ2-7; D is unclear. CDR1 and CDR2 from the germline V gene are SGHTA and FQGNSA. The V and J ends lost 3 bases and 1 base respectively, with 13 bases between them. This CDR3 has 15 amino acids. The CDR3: CASSLDPTRSYEQYF. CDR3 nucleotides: TGTGCCAGCAGCTTGGACCCAACGAGATCCTACGAGCAGTACTTC.

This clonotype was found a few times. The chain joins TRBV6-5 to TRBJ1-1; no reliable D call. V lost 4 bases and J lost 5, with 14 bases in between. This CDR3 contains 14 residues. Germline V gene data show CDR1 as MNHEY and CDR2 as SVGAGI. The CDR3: CASSSRLIGTEAFF. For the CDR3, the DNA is TGTGCCAGCAGTTCCAGGCTAATCGGGACTGAAGCTTTCTTT.

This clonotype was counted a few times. CDR3 DNA: TGTGCCAGCAGCGGCACATGGGGCAATCAGCCCCAGCATTTT. Translating gives CASSGTWGNQPQHF. The rearrangement joins TRBV6-2 or TRBV6-3 to TRBJ1-5, with D unclear. From germline, CDR1 is MNHEY and CDR2 SVGEGT. The germline V and J ends were trimmed by 6 bases and 2 bases, with 11 bases remaining between them. This CDR3 has 14 residues.

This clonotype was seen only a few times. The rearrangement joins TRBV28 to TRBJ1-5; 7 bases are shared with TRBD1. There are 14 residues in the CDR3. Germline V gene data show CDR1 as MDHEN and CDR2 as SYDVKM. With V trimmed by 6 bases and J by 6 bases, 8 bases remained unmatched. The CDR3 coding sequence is TGTGCCAGCAGACAACCGGGACAGTTTCAGCCCCAGCATTTT. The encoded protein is CASRQPGQFQPQHF.

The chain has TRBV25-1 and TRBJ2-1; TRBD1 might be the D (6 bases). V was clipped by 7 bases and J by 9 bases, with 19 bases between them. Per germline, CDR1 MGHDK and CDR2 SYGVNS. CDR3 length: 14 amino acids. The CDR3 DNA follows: TGTGCCAGCAAGCGAGGGGGAGTGCAGGGTGAGCAGTTCTTC. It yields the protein CASKRGGVQGEQFF.

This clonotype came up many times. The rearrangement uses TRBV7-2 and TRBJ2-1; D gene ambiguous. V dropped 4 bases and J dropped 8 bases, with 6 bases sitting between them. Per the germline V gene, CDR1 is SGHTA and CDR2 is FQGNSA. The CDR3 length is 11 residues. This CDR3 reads CASSSVYEQFF. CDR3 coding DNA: TGTGCCAGCAGCTCCGTCTATGAGCAGTTCTTC.

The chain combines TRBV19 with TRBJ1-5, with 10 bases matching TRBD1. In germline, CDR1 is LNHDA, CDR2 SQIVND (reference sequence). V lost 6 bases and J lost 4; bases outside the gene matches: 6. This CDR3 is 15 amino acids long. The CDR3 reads CASRPDRGLNQPQHF. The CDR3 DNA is TGTGCCAGTAGGCCTGACAGGGGGCTGAATCAGCCCCAGCATTTT. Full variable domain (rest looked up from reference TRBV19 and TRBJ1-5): DGGITQSPKYLFRKEGQNVTLSCEQNLNHDAMYWYRQDPGQGLRLIYYSQIVNDFQKGDIAEGYSVSREKKESFPLTVTSAQKNPTAFYLCASRPDRGLNQPQHFGDGTRLSIL.

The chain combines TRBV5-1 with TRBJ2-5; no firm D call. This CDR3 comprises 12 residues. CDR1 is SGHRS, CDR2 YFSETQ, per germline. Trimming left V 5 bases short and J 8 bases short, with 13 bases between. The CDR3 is CASRIAEGTQYF. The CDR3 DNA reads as TGCGCCAGCAGAATAGCCGAAGGAACCCAGTACTTC.

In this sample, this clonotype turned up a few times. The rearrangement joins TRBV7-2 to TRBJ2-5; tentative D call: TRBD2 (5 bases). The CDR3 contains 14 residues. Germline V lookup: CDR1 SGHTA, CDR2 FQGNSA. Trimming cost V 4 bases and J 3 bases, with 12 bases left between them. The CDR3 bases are TGTGCCAGCAGCTCCCGGGGTAGTAAAGAGACCCAGTACTTC. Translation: CASSSRGSKETQYF.

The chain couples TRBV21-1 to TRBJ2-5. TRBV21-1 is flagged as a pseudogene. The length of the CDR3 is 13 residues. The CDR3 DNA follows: TGTGCCAGCAGCGCTCGGGACGAAGAGACCCAGTACTTC. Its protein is CASSARDEETQYF.

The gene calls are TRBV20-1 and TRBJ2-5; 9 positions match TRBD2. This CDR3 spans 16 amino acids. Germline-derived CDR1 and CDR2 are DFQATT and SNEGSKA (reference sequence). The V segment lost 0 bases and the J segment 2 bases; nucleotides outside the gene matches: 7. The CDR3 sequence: CSARDFLAGWQETQYF. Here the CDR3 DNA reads TGCAGTGCTAGAGATTTCCTAGCGGGATGGCAAGAGACCCAGTACTTC.